This TCR beta chain was obtained from a study of CD8 T cells in Susac syndrome. V lost 0 bases, J lost 9 bases, and 21 bases lay in between. In germline, CDR1 is MGHRA, CDR2 YSYEKL. The CDR3 is 17 amino acids. Random hexamers were used to reverse transcribe the RNA input (about 0.5 to 1 ug). The immunoSEQ assay covered 54 Vbeta and 13 Jbeta segments for CDR3. One entry per CDR3 protein, called by TCRdb with MiXCR from the immunoSEQ multiplex PCR reads. The sample consists of 160,000 or so distinct CDR3 sequences, less than 95% of them appearing once. Material for sequencing was CD4+ T cells from PBMCs. This TCR came from a human donor with multiple sclerosis. This chain connects TRBV4-1 to TRBJ2-4, with D maybe TRBD1 (6 bases). The CDR3 loop reads CASSQDMGAANFLIQYF. The CDR3 DNA follows: TGCGCCAGCAGCCAAGATATGGGGGCCGCGAACTTTCTCATTCAGTACTTC.